The entry below gives a single T cell receptor beta chain sequence along with its context. Its target is unknown. This sample was taken from a study of T cell responses to AZD1222 COVID-19 vaccine. Study observations and caveats: Clonal diversity may have been underestimated, and the donors were mostly white British, with more females than males.

Only in-frame clones appear in the TCRdb table, and some are missing; sequencing was by immunoSEQ multiplex PCR. The sample holds 60,000 to 75,000 clones, over 60% seen once. Pooling of second doses given at about 4 or about 12 weeks was done. After removal of 7 bases from V and 3 bases from J, the junction contained 10 bases not matched to a gene. The CDR3 has 16 amino acids. From germline, CDR1 is SGHRS and CDR2 YFSETQ. The sample was peripheral blood, taken 28 days after the second AZD1222 dose. The receptor's source is an adult who received the AZD1222 COVID-19 vaccine. The chain uses TRBV5-1 and TRBJ1-4; 9 bases map to TRBD1. The CDR3 region has the DNA TGCGCCAGCCGGGAGGGGACAGGGCAAGCTAATGAAAAACTGTTTTTT. Translation gives CASREGTGQANEKLFF.